These 2 T cell receptor beta chains share one sample of origin, sequenced in a study of shared clonotypes between healthy human individuals. Measured with immunoSEQ multiplex PCR; TCRdb has only the in-frame clones, and not every one. The sample yields some 800,000 clones, approximately 92% seen once. Selected positively for CCR7 and CD45RO-negative, naive CD8 cells excluded terminally differentiated effector memory CD45RA+ cells. The sample consisted of naive CD8+ T cells sorted from blood. Source of these receptors: a man younger than 40 in good health.

The rearrangement links TRBV7-2 to TRBJ2-5; 8 bases map to TRBD2. J gave up 4 bases and V 2 bases, and 9 bases lay outside the gene matches. CDR1 and CDR2 (germline): SGHTA, FQGNSA. This CDR3 contains 16 residues. The CDR3, as DNA: TGTGCCAGCAGCTTATTAGGAGCGGGAGCGAGAGAGACCCAGTACTTC. It codes for CASSLLGAGARETQYF.

The gene calls are TRBV29-1 and TRBJ2-4; tentative D call: TRBD2 (6 bases). V was trimmed by 8 bases and J by 5 bases, leaving 13 bases between them. This CDR3 is built from 12 residues. CDR1 is SQVTM and CDR2 is ANQGSEA in the germline V gene. The CDR3: CSLKTGENIQYF. The CDR3 DNA follows: TGCAGCCTTAAGACGGGGGAAAACATTCAGTACTTC.